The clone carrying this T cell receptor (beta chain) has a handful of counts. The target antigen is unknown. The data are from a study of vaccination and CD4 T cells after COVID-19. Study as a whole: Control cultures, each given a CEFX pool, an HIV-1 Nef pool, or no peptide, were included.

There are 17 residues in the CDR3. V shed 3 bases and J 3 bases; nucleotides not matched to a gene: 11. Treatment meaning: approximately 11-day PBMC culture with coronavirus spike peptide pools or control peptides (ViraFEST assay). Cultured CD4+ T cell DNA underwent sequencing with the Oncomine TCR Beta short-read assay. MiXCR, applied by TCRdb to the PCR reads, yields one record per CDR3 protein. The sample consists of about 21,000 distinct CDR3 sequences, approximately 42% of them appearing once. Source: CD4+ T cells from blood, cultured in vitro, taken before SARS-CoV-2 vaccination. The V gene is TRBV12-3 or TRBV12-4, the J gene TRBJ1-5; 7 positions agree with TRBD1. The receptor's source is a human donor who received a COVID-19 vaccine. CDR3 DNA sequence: TGTGCCAGCAGTTTCCGCAGTACAGGGGCAATCAATCAGCCCCAGCATTTT. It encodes CASSFRSTGAINQPQHF.